The next 5 T cell receptor beta chains were all read from a single sample in a study of CD8+ T cells in alopecia areata. Sequencing templates came from extracted RNA that was reverse transcribed into cDNA. Some clones are missing from TCRdb's copy, which holds only in-frame ones; the method was immunoSEQ multiplex PCR. The sample contains roughly 250,000 clones, roughly two thirds of which appear only once. The input for sequencing was CD4+ T cells sorted from blood, taken at week 0. The receptors were gathered from a human donor with alopecia areata.

This clone was seen more than once but under ten times. Other DNA variants within this sample encode the same CDR3. V is TRBV29-1 and J is TRBJ1-5, with 8 nucleotides matching TRBD1. The CDR3 extends over 12 amino acids. J was trimmed by 5 bases and V by 6 bases; bases with no gene match: 3. The germline V gene has CDR1 SQVTM and CDR2 ANQGSEA. The CDR3 DNA follows: TGCAGCGTGGGGACAGGCGATCAGCCCCAGCATTTT. Protein: CSVGTGDQPQHF.

The J gene is TRBJ2-7, the V gene TRBV6-6; perhaps TRBD2 as D (5 bases). There are 12 residues in the CDR3. Germline V gene lookup returns CDR1 MNHNY and CDR2 SVGAGI (reference sequence). Trimming cost V 2 bases and J 5 bases, with 7 bases left between them. In DNA, the CDR3 is TGTGCCAGCAGTTACCCCGGGAACGAGCAGTACTTC. Translated: CASSYPGNEQYF.

Here the CDR3 DNA reads TGTGCCAGCAGCTCCCGAGGGGTTAATGAAAAACTGTTTTTT. Translation gives CASSSRGVNEKLFF. The V call is TRBV7-2, the J call TRBJ1-4; TRBD1 is a possible D gene (5 bases). The germline V gene encodes CDR1 SGHTA and CDR2 FQGNSA. The CDR3 runs 14 residues. Trimming cost V 4 bases and J 4 bases, with 10 bases left between them.

The table lists this clone with a few counts. The V call is TRBV5-1, the J call TRBJ2-7, with D unclear. Germline CDR1 and CDR2: SGHRS and YFSETQ. With 1 base removed from V and 3 bases from J, the gap between germline ends came to 8 bases. The CDR3 extends over 13 amino acids. The CDR3 bases are TGCGCCAGCAGCTTGAAGGGTTACTACGAGCAGTACTTC. Translation gives CASSLKGYYEQYF.

This chain uses TRBV29-1 with TRBJ1-6, with 8 bases matching TRBD1. CDR3 length: 13 residues. Germline trimming cut 6 bases from V and 9 bases from J; bases unmatched to any gene: 7. Germline assignment: CDR1 SQVTM and CDR2 ANQGSEA. CDR3 coding DNA: TGCAGCGTCCGGGACAGGCTTACTTCACCCCTCCACTTT. It yields the protein CSVRDRLTSPLHF.